This is a list of T cell receptor beta chains from one sample in a study of monozygotic twins with inflammatory bowel disease. From its re-call of the 5' RACE reads, TCRdb lists each CDR3 protein once, without DNA. Recorded for this sample: approximately 200,000 distinct CDR3 sequences. Sequences were obtained from blood. These receptors originate from a human donor with ulcerative colitis or Crohn's disease, or a healthy co-twin of an affected twin (not recorded which). Both conserved end residues are part of each CDR3. The order of the fields is CDR3 protein, V gene, J gene.

CDR3 protein: CASSKEASWLFNEQFF
V gene: TRBV21-1
J gene: TRBJ2-1

CDR3 protein: CASSQDVGEAGNQPQHF
V gene: TRBV4-1
J gene: TRBJ1-5

CDR3 protein: CASSLIGGEQFF
V gene: TRBV19
J gene: TRBJ2-1

CDR3 protein: CASSLAAQGNTEAFF
V gene: TRBV12-3/TRBV12-4
J gene: TRBJ1-1

CDR3 protein: CASSQVGDTQYF
V gene: TRBV4-1
J gene: TRBJ2-3

CDR3 protein: CASSQGWGAPNYGYTF
V gene: TRBV3-1
J gene: TRBJ1-2

CDR3 protein: CASSRTSWQTQYF
V gene: TRBV19
J gene: TRBJ2-5

CDR3 protein: CASRLDHRDGEAFF
V gene: TRBV5-1
J gene: TRBJ1-1

CDR3 protein: CASSPSGGRNAQPQHF
V gene: TRBV9
J gene: TRBJ1-5

CDR3 protein: CASSFRGRGAYGYTF
V gene: TRBV7-2
J gene: TRBJ1-2

CDR3 protein: CASSLAGGNIGELFF
V gene: TRBV11-2
J gene: TRBJ2-2

CDR3 protein: CASSSEIGGQPQHF
V gene: TRBV5-1
J gene: TRBJ1-5

CDR3 protein: CASSSLPGTGENHYEQYF
V gene: TRBV28
J gene: TRBJ2-7